This is a list of T cell receptor beta chains from one sample in a study of molecular identifiers for immune sequencing clone quantification. MiXCR, run by TCRdb on the PCR reads, gives a single entry per CDR3 protein. The sample contains over 90,000 distinct CDR3 sequences, around 30% of which appear only once. The sample was naive CD8+ T cells from blood, with Jurkat cell RNA spiked in. Receptor source: a human donor in good health. Some libraries in this study had Jurkat cell RNA spiked in. Both conserved end residues are part of each CDR3. The D gene is left open where the match is weak. Some rows mark clone size as missing; the rest say once, few, many or name a class of expanded clone.

>.|TRBJ2-4|13|TRBV20-1|few
CSARELAKNIQYF
TGCAGTGCTAGAGAGCTAGCCAAAAACATTCAGTACTTC
>.|TRBJ1-1|16|TRBV19|.
CASGTSDGGQHTEAFF
TGTGCCAGTGGCACATCGGACGGGGGGCAGCATACTGAAGCTTTCTTT
>.|TRBJ2-7|19|TRBV28|few
CASSPIEARSAGPAYEQYF
TGTGCCAGCAGTCCCATAGAGGCCCGAAGCGCAGGGCCGGCCTACGAGCAGTACTTC
>.|TRBJ2-7|13|TRBV9|many
CASSPSLEYEQYF
TGTGCCAGCAGCCCCAGTCTGGAGTACGAGCAGTACTTC
>.|TRBJ1-1|17|TRBV4-3|.
CASSTSSSLGLNTEAFF
TGCGCCAGCAGCACTAGCTCCTCCCTGGGCCTGAACACTGAAGCTTTCTTT
>.|TRBJ1-6|14|TRBV9|many
CASSAQTGHSPLHF
TGTGCCAGCAGCGCCCAGACAGGACATTCACCCCTCCACTTT
>TRBD2|TRBJ2-1|15|TRBV7-6|few
CASSLGLAGGDEQFF
TGTGCCAGCAGCCTCGGACTAGCGGGAGGGGATGAGCAGTTCTTC
>TRBD2|TRBJ2-7|15|TRBV5-1|many
CASSLQLAEPYEQYF
TGCGCCAGCAGCCTACAACTAGCGGAGCCCTACGAGCAGTACTTC
>TRBD2|TRBJ2-3|15|TRBV7-6|many
CASSSWGGGTDTQYF
TGTGCCAGCAGCTCCTGGGGAGGGGGCACAGATACGCAGTATTTT
>.|TRBJ2-7|14|TRBV5-6|.
CASSFLGNTNEQYF
TGTGCCAGCAGCTTCCTCGGCAACACCAACGAGCAGTACTTC
>.|TRBJ2-7|14|TRBV7-9|.
CASSFGTRSGEQYF
TGTGCCAGCAGCTTCGGGACGCGGTCTGGCGAGCAGTACTTC
>.|TRBJ2-3|14|TRBV12-3/TRBV12-4|.
CASSLSTSTDTQYF
TGTGCCAGCAGTTTATCGACTAGCACAGATACGCAGTATTTT
>.|TRBJ2-5|14|TRBV25-1|.
CASSEGHQRETQYF
TGTGCCAGCAGTGAAGGGCATCAAAGAGAGACCCAGTACTTC
>.|TRBJ2-7|13|TRBV6-1|few
CASSEQVIYEQYF
TGTGCCAGCAGTGAACAGGTAATCTACGAGCAGTACTTC
>.|TRBJ2-6|16|TRBV28|.
CASSLLGFSGANVLTF
TGTGCCAGCAGTTTATTGGGGTTCTCTGGGGCCAACGTCCTGACTTTC
>TRBD1|TRBJ2-7|14|TRBV7-6|many
CASSLGGTGREQYF
TGTGCCAGCAGCTTAGGGGGGACAGGCCGGGAGCAGTACTTC
>TRBD1|TRBJ2-6|17|TRBV3-1|few
CASSQDREDSGANVLTF
TGTGCCAGCAGCCAGGACAGGGAAGACTCTGGGGCCAACGTCCTGACTTTC
>.|TRBJ1-1|11|TRBV25-1|.
CASSQGNQAFF
TGTGCCAGCAGTCAGGGTAATCAAGCTTTCTTT
>.|TRBJ2-7|15|TRBV11-2|.
CASSFRSGASYEQYF
TGTGCCAGCAGCTTTAGGTCAGGGGCCTCCTACGAGCAGTACTTC
>TRBD2|TRBJ2-7|15|TRBV9|.
CASSPRLAPTYEQYF
TGTGCCAGCAGCCCACGACTAGCGCCGACCTACGAGCAGTACTTC
>TRBD1|TRBJ2-7|13|TRBV9|few
CASSGDSSYEQYF
TGTGCCAGCAGCGGGGACAGCTCCTACGAGCAGTACTTC
>.|TRBJ1-1|16|TRBV6-2/TRBV6-3|many
CASRRPNREEVTEAFF
TGTGCCAGCAGACGCCCTAACAGGGAAGAGGTCACTGAAGCTTTCTTT
>TRBD1|TRBJ2-7|12|TRBV20-1|few
CSAPGQGYEQYF
TGCAGTGCTCCGGGACAGGGCTACGAGCAGTACTTC
>TRBD2|TRBJ2-3|17|TRBV28|few
CASSLGTSGRITDTQYF
TGTGCCAGCAGTTTAGGGACTAGCGGAAGGATCACAGATACGCAGTATTTT
>TRBD2|TRBJ2-3|16|TRBV18|.
CASSLLAGCPTDTQYF
TGTGCCAGCTCTCTCCTAGCGGGATGTCCTACAGATACGCAGTATTTT
>TRBD2|TRBJ2-5|17|TRBV20-1|.
CSAREVAGGWFGETQYF
TGCAGTGCTAGAGAGGTAGCGGGAGGCTGGTTTGGGGAGACCCAGTACTTC
>.|TRBJ2-3|16|TRBV19|.
CASSRDKESYADAQYF
TGTGCCAGTAGTAGGGACAAAGAGAGCTACGCAGATGCGCAGTATTTT
>.|TRBJ2-3|14|TRBV7-9|.
CASSSTSGTATQYF
TGTGCCAGCAGCTCGACAAGCGGCACAGCTACGCAGTATTTT